These 21 T cell receptor beta chains were all obtained from the same sample, sequenced in a study of T cells in Graves' hyperthyroidism and ophthalmopathy (dated by TCRdb to the late 2010s). Libraries were constructed by multiplex PCR. The instrument was an Illumina HiSeq 2000. The TCR beta CDR3 regions were amplified from the RNA transcripts. For the first round of RT-PCR on the TCR CDR3, the HTBI primer set was used together with the Qiagen OneStep RT-PCR kit. The public reads were quality trimmed at Q25 with fastp and then assembled into clones with MiXCR by TCRdb, keeping productive beta chains. Each CDR3 protein appears once, grouped with its most common genes and DNA. Across this sample there are roughly 400,000 distinct CDR3 sequences, with more than 13% seen only once. 25% to 30% of the sample belongs to the ten largest clones. What was sequenced was blood. Receptor source: a man aged 45-65 years with Graves' ophthalmopathy.

The table lists this clonotype with many counts. This chain links TRBV12-3 or TRBV12-4 with TRBJ1-2; possibly TRBD1 for D (5 bases). The ends were cut back, 3 bases at V and 4 bases at J, with 12 bases in the middle. The CDR3 covers 14 residues. The CDR3 sequence is CASSFRGGIYGYTF. In nucleotides, the CDR3 is TGTGCCAGCAGTTTTCGGGGGGGAATCTATGGCTACACCTTC.

J is TRBJ2-7 and V is TRBV29-1; D may be TRBD1 (5 bases). From germline, CDR1 is SQVTM and CDR2 ANQGSEA. V shed 3 bases and J shed 2 bases, with 20 bases lying between them. The CDR3 covers 16 residues. The CDR3 region is CSVEIARADTPYEQYF. The DNA of the CDR3 is TGCAGCGTTGAGATCGCCAGGGCCGATACCCCCTACGAGCAGTACTTC.

V and J are TRBV19 and TRBJ1-1; D ambiguous. Deletions cut 6 bases from V and 1 base from J, with 15 bases between. The CDR3 spans 15 residues. Germline V gives CDR1 LNHDA, CDR2 SQIVND (reference sequence). The CDR3, as DNA: TGTGCCAGTAGGGATTGGGGTGACGGGAACACTGAAGCTTTCTTT. Translating gives CASRDWGDGNTEAFF. Together with reference TRBV19 and TRBJ1-1, the CDR3 gives the full variable domain: DGGITQSPKYLFRKEGQNVTLSCEQNLNHDAMYWYRQDPGQGLRLIYYSQIVNDFQKGDIAEGYSVSREKKESFPLTVTSAQKNPTAFYLCASRDWGDGNTEAFFGQGTRLTVV.

This clonotype was seen a few times. The CDR3 loop reads CATGDRSGANVLTF. In DNA form, the CDR3 reads TGTGCCACGGGCGACAGGTCCGGGGCCAACGTCCTGACTTTC. The V and J genes are TRBV24-1 and TRBJ2-6; weak D call: TRBD1 (6 bases). Per the germline V gene, CDR1 is KGHDR and CDR2 is SFDVKD. V was shortened by 10 bases and J by 4 bases, with 13 bases between the two germline ends. The CDR3 runs 14 residues.

V usage is TRBV3-1 and J usage is TRBJ2-3, with 7 bases fitting TRBD1. This CDR3 is built from 16 residues. The V gene end was trimmed by 1 base and the J gene end by 3 bases; junction bases not matched to a gene: 7. CDR1 LGHDT and CDR2 YNNKEL come from the germline V gene (reference sequence). CDR3 sequence: CASSQVLGGRTDTQYF. The CDR3 DNA is TGTGCCAGCAGCCAAGTTTTAGGGGGCCGGACAGATACGCAGTATTTT.

The chain uses TRBV19 and TRBJ2-2; maybe TRBD2 (5 bases). CDR1 and CDR2 from the germline V gene are LNHDA and SQIVND (reference sequence). With 10 bases removed from V and 3 bases from J, the gap between germline ends came to 6 bases. The CDR3 extends over 11 amino acids. The CDR3: CATGYTGELFF. CDR3 coding DNA: TGTGCCACGGGGTACACCGGGGAGCTGTTTTTT.

This clonotype was counted ten times or more. This chain uses TRBV2 with TRBJ1-2; the D is unclear. Per the germline V gene, CDR1 is SNHLY and CDR2 is FYNNEI. V was shortened by 1 base and J by 5 bases, with 20 bases between the two germline ends. This CDR3 spans 17 amino acids. CDR3 amino acids: CASSEVGGQRREYGYTF. As DNA, the CDR3 is TGTGCCAGCAGTGAAGTCGGCGGGCAGCGGAGAGAATATGGCTACACCTTC. Variable domain in full (rest from reference TRBV2 and TRBJ1-2): EPEVTQTPSHQVTQMGQEVILRCVPISNHLYFYWYRQILGQKVEFLVSFYNNEISEKSEIFDDQFSVERPDGSNFTLKIRSTKLEDSAMYFCASSEVGGQRREYGYTFGSGTRLTVV.

This clonotype was observed many times. The chain carries TRBV2 and TRBJ2-1; D call uncertain. The CDR3 is made up of 11 amino acids. The V and J ends lost 2 bases and 9 bases respectively, with 5 bases between them. Germline CDR1 reads SNHLY; CDR2 reads FYNNEI. The CDR3 spells CASSEFREQFF. For the CDR3, the DNA is TGTGCCAGCAGTGAATTTCGTGAGCAGTTCTTC.

The rearrangement links TRBV12-5 to TRBJ2-1; 10 bases map to TRBD2. Germline V gives CDR1 LGHNT, CDR2 FRNRAP. Losses at the gene ends were 4 bases for V and 10 bases for J; bases not matched to a gene: 16. This CDR3 comprises 17 residues. The chain's CDR3 is CASGSERLAGGFGEQFF. The CDR3 DNA reads TGTGCTAGTGGTTCGGAGCGACTAGCGGGTGGGTTTGGGGAGCAGTTCTTC.

This clonotype was seen at least ten times. This chain connects TRBV10-3 to TRBJ2-7, with unresolved D. This CDR3 region has 14 residues. CDR1 and CDR2 from the germline V gene are ENHRY and SYGVKD. V dropped 4 bases and J dropped 3 bases, with 13 bases sitting between them. CDR3 in DNA: TGTGCCATCAGTGCCGAACAGAGAAACTACGAGCAGTACTTC. It yields the protein CAISAEQRNYEQYF.

Comments on this clonotype: Given a much more abundant clone one base away, this may be a read error. This rearrangement joins TRBV6-1 to TRBJ2-3; 10 nucleotides align to TRBD2. The CDR3 is 17 amino acids. CDR1 MNHNS and CDR2 SASEGT come from the germline V gene. This chain's CDR3 is CASSEAWSSGSADAQYF. The CDR3 bases are TGTGCCAGCAGTGAAGCCTGGTCTAGCGGGAGTGCAGATGCGCAGTATTTT.

The CDR3 DNA follows: TGTGCCAGCAGTCAGACTAGCGGGAGCTTGGGTGAGACCCAGTACTTC. Protein product: CASSQTSGSLGETQYF. The chain combines TRBV6-1 with TRBJ2-5; 12 bases agree with TRBD2. Per the germline V gene, CDR1 is MNHNS and CDR2 is SASEGT. CDR3 length equals 16 residues. Losses at the gene ends were 5 bases for V and 5 bases for J; bases not matched to a gene: 9.

Comments on this clonotype: A much larger clonotype is one base distant, so this may be a read error. The CDR3 nucleotides are TGTGCCTGGACAGGGGGGAATGCGCAGTTCTTC. Translation gives CAWTGGNAQFF. The V gene is TRBV30, the J gene TRBJ2-1; tentatively, D is TRBD1 (7 bases). Germline V lookup: CDR1 GTSNPN, CDR2 SVGIG (reference sequence). This CDR3 has 11 residues.

Many counts were recorded for this clonotype. The chain is built from TRBV7-9 and TRBJ1-5; D ambiguous. The CDR3 length is 14 residues. Trimming stripped 1 base from V and 3 bases from J, with 7 bases between. CDR1 and CDR2 from the germline V gene are SEHNR and FQNEAQ (reference sequence). The CDR3 reads CASSLGQINQPQHF. CDR3 coding DNA: TGTGCCAGCAGCTTAGGCCAGATCAATCAGCCCCAGCATTTT.

V is TRBV6-1 and J is TRBJ2-6; no reliable D call. Trimming stripped 7 bases from V and 0 bases from J, with 16 bases between. The V gene's germline CDR1 is MNHNS and CDR2 SASEGT. CDR3 length equals 17 residues. CDR3 sequence reads: CASTPRVSNSGANVLTF. In DNA form, the CDR3 reads TGTGCCAGCACCCCCCGGGTTTCAAACTCTGGGGCCAACGTCCTGACTTTC.

This clonotype was recorded at least ten times. V is TRBV20-1 and J is TRBJ2-3; 7 nucleotides align to TRBD2. With V trimmed by 0 bases and J by 3 bases, 15 bases remained unmatched. Germline V gives CDR1 DFQATT, CDR2 SNEGSKA (reference sequence). The CDR3 is made up of 18 amino acids. In DNA form, the CDR3 reads TGCAGTGCTAGAGATCGGGTCAGGACGGGAGCGGGGACAGATACGCAGTATTTT. Amino acid sequence: CSARDRVRTGAGTDTQYF.

To note about this clonotype: At one of its ends the junction is not consistent with the germline gene, which may arise from a read error. The V gene is TRBV10-3, the J gene TRBJ2-2, with D unclear. There are 13 residues in the CDR3. Germline assignment: CDR1 ENHRY and CDR2 SYGVKD. CDR3 DNA sequence: TGTGCCATCAGTGAGTCGAATACCGGGGAGCTGTTTTTT. It is translated as CAISESNTGELFF.

The V gene is TRBV9, the J gene TRBJ2-5; D is unclear. V was clipped by 1 base and J by 2 bases, with 6 bases between them. CDR3 length: 13 residues. Germline V gives CDR1 SGDLS, CDR2 YYNGEE. The CDR3 region has the DNA TGTGCCAGCAGCGTAAGTGGGCAAGAGACCCAGTACTTC. Residues: CASSVSGQETQYF.

This clonotype has a count of ten or more. The chain couples TRBV4-1 to TRBJ2-7; 9 nucleotides align to TRBD1. Trimming took 4 bases from V and 3 from J; bases not matched to a gene: 10. The germline V gene encodes CDR1 MGHRA and CDR2 YSYEKL. This CDR3 comprises 16 residues. The CDR3 loop is CASSRPGQGTIYEQYF. In nucleotides, the CDR3 is TGCGCCAGCAGCCGACCCGGACAGGGGACCATCTACGAGCAGTACTTC.

The chain employs TRBV3-1 and TRBJ2-2, with D possibly being TRBD1 (5 bases). Germline loops: CDR1 LGHDT, CDR2 YNNKEL (reference sequence). The CDR3 covers 13 residues. V lost 7 bases, J lost 1 base, and 7 bases lay in between. CDR3 bases: TGTGCCAGCAAAAGGGGGAACACCGGGGAGCTGTTTTTT. This encodes CASKRGNTGELFF.

The V call is TRBV15, the J call TRBJ2-5; D is tentatively TRBD1 or TRBD2 (6 bases each). Germline V lookup: CDR1 LNHNV, CDR2 YYDKDF (reference sequence). The CDR3 loop spans 15 amino acids. V lost 3 bases and J lost 5, with 16 bases in between. The CDR3 region is CATSSMGGRVETQYF. As DNA, the CDR3 is TGTGCCACCAGCAGCATGGGGGGCCGCGTGGAGACCCAGTACTTC. Complete variable domain (other parts from reference TRBV15 and TRBJ2-5): DAMVIQNPRYQVTQFGKPVTLSCSQTLNHNVMYWYQQKSSQAPKLLFHYYDKDFNNEADTPDNFQSRRPNTSFCFLDIRSPGLGDTAMYLCATSSMGGRVETQYFGPGTRLLVL.